This T cell receptor beta chain was sequenced in a study of blood T cells in healthy people across ages. Study-wide points: Naive CD4+ cells and diversity were both higher in long-lived donors than in aged donors.

It was with a sample-barcoded 5' primer and a J-beta primer mix that a second PCR of about 6 to 11 cycles was run. Via MiXCR, TCRdb re-called the 5' RACE reads, giving one row per CDR3 protein. Seen here are 1 million or so distinct CDR3 sequences, approximately 25% observed once, and the top ten hold around 0.75%. A word on this clonotype: Its target is unknown.

V was pared by 1 base and J by 4 bases, with 17 bases between. The V gene's germline CDR1 is DFQATT and CDR2 SNEGSKA (reference sequence). The CDR3 has 15 residues. This sample also appeared in a second study, on T cells of mothers and their children. As that study records: Three healthy Caucasian mothers and their six children were the donors. The effect of thymic selection on TCR recombination output is similar between related and unrelated pairs.

The receptor comes from a girl aged 2-10 years in good health. Input material: blood. V is TRBV20-1 and J is TRBJ2-7, with D maybe TRBD2 (6 bases). CDR3 sequence (DNA): TGCAGTGCTAGAGGTTATGGGAGGCAAAGATACGAGCAGTACTTC. Its protein is CSARGYGRQRYEQYF.